The 28 T cell receptor beta chains given below trace back to one sample, sequenced in a study of T cells in Graves' hyperthyroidism and ophthalmopathy. The TCR beta CDR3 regions underwent amplification using RNA transcripts as the source. Researchers ran a first-round RT-PCR on the TCR CDR3 using the HTBI primer set. TCRdb itself ran the multiplex PCR reads through MiXCR, one entry per CDR3 protein. The sample holds about 610,000 distinct CDR3 sequences, roughly 14% seen once. The sequenced sample was blood. These receptors all stem from a woman in her thirties or forties with Graves' ophthalmopathy.

The chain couples TRBV4-3 to TRBJ2-7; 8 bases are shared with TRBD1. The CDR3 consists of 15 residues. The V and J ends lost 1 base and 0 bases, in that order; junction bases with no gene match: 2. Looked up from germline, CDR1 is LGHNA and CDR2 is YSLEER. The CDR3 bases are TGCGCCAGCAGCCAAGGGGACAGGCCCTCCTACGAGCAGTACTTC. This sequence encodes CASSQGDRPSYEQYF.

This clonotype was seen many times. This rearrangement joins TRBV2 to TRBJ2-2, with a tentative D call TRBD1 (6 bases). The CDR3 extends over 14 amino acids. Germline CDR1 reads SNHLY; CDR2 reads FYNNEI. CDR3 coding DNA: TGTGCTACTCGGCAGGGGCTTAGCACCGGGGAGCTGTTTTTT. The encoded protein is CATRQGLSTGELFF.

This clonotype was counted only a few times. V gene TRBV7-9 combines with J gene TRBJ2-7, with 8 bases that match TRBD1. V lost 2 bases and J lost 7; bases outside the gene matches: 7. CDR1 SEHNR and CDR2 FQNEAQ come from the germline V gene (reference sequence). This CDR3 has 14 residues. CDR3 residues: CASSLSQGADEQYF. In nucleotides, the CDR3 is TGTGCCAGCAGCTTATCGCAGGGGGCGGATGAGCAGTACTTC.

This clonotype occurred a few times. The chain couples TRBV28 to TRBJ1-5, with D maybe TRBD1 (6 bases). Trimming pared 4 bases from V and 5 bases from J, leaving 18 bases between. The CDR3 is 16 residues long. From germline, CDR1 is MDHEN and CDR2 SYDVKM. The CDR3 bases are TGTGCCAGCAGTTCTAACAGGGATCCCGGGGATCAGCCCCAGCATTTT. It yields the protein CASSSNRDPGDQPQHF.

This clonotype was observed many times. The chain couples TRBV30 to TRBJ1-1, with D possibly matching TRBD1 (6 bases). Looked up from germline, CDR1 is GTSNPN and CDR2 is SVGIG (reference sequence). V was clipped by 3 bases and J by 7 bases, with 15 bases between them. The CDR3 is 13 amino acids. The CDR3 reads CAWSIVRGFEAFF. In nucleotides, the CDR3 is TGTGCCTGGAGCATCGTCAGGGGTTTTGAAGCTTTCTTT. Full variable domain (remainder filled in from reference TRBV30 and TRBJ1-1): SQTIHQWPATLVQPVGSPLSLECTVEGTSNPNLYWYRQAAGRGLQLLFYSVGIGQISSEVPQNLSASRPQDRQFILSSKKLLLSDSGFYLCAWSIVRGFEAFFGQGTRLTVV.

The chain joins TRBV12-3 or TRBV12-4 to TRBJ2-4, with D perhaps matching TRBD1 or TRBD2 (5 bases each). The V end lost 4 bases, the J end lost 4 bases, and 14 bases lay between the germline ends. The CDR3 is 15 residues long. CDR3 coding DNA: TGTGCCAGCAGTTCCGCCGGGACGCTAAAAAACATTCAGTACTTC. Translating gives CASSSAGTLKNIQYF.

This clonotype has at least ten counts. The CDR3 protein is CASSAQVAIVYEQYF. As DNA, the CDR3 is TGTGCCAGCAGTGCCCAAGTGGCTATAGTCTACGAGCAGTACTTC. This chain links TRBV6-1 with TRBJ2-7, with D unresolved. CDR1 and CDR2 (germline): MNHNS, SASEGT. Trimming removed 4 bases from V and 3 bases from J, with 16 bases in between. CDR3 length equals 15 residues.

In this sample, this clonotype turned up many times. The gene calls are TRBV20-1 and TRBJ2-5; the match to TRBD1 covers 7 bases. CDR1 is DFQATT and CDR2 is SNEGSKA in the germline V gene (reference sequence). The V segment lost 4 bases and the J segment 6 bases; nucleotides outside the gene matches: 8. This CDR3 comprises 13 residues. The CDR3 is CSAMKGAEKTQYF. DNA for the CDR3: TGCAGTGCTATGAAGGGGGCTGAAAAGACCCAGTACTTC.

Regarding this clonotype: This may stem from a read error, because a much larger clone lies one nucleotide away. The chain has TRBV6-1 and TRBJ1-5; tentative D call: TRBD1 (6 bases). In germline, CDR1 is MNHNS, CDR2 SASEGT. CDR3 length equals 13 residues. The CDR3 DNA reads TGTGCCAGCAGACAGGGTGTTGTTCAGCCCCGGCATTTT. It is translated as CASRQGVVQPRHF.

A few counts support this clonotype. This may come from a read error, since a much larger clone is one base off. The chain combines TRBV19 with TRBJ1-2; D is unclear. V lost 1 base to trimming and J lost 6 bases, with 18 bases between them. Germline CDR1 reads LNHDA; CDR2 reads SQIVND (reference sequence). This CDR3 region has 16 residues. CDR3 DNA: TGTGCCAGTAGTATAGGCGTGGCAGGTCTTGAACATGGCTACACCTTC. This encodes CASSIGVAGLEHGYTF.

Many counts were recorded for this clonotype. The chain employs TRBV29-1 and TRBJ2-7; D is perhaps TRBD1 (6 bases). Germline V gene lookup returns CDR1 SQVTM and CDR2 ANQGSEA. CDR3 size: 11 residues. Between the trimmed V and J ends, which lost 6 bases and 2 bases, there was a span of 8 bases. The CDR3 here is CSVGTTYEQYF. CDR3 DNA sequence: TGCAGCGTGGGGACAACCTACGAGCAGTACTTC.

The chain employs TRBV7-3 and TRBJ1-1; D perhaps matches TRBD1 (6 bases). The CDR3 sequence is 15 residues long. Germline-derived CDR1 and CDR2 are SGHTA and FQGTGA. V was pared by 5 bases and J by 6 bases, with 19 bases between. This chain's CDR3 is CASSVEGQPGPEAFF. In DNA form, the CDR3 reads TGTGCCAGCAGCGTCGAAGGACAGCCAGGACCTGAAGCTTTCTTT.

This clonotype was seen ten or more times. This chain connects TRBV28 to TRBJ2-7; TRBD1 might be the D (6 bases). In germline, CDR1 is MDHEN, CDR2 SYDVKM. This CDR3 is built from 15 residues. Trimming stripped 6 bases from V and 4 bases from J, with 19 bases between. CDR3 sequence reads: CASSISGRQGYEQYF. CDR3 in DNA: TGTGCCAGCAGCATTTCGGGGCGTCAGGGGTACGAGCAGTACTTC. The full variable domain, its missing parts supplied by reference TRBV28 and TRBJ2-7, is DVKVTQSSRYLVKRTGEKVFLECVQDMDHENMFWYRQDPGLGLRLIYFSYDVKMKEKGDIPEGYSVSREKKERFSLILESASTNQTSMYLCASSISGRQGYEQYFGPGTRLTVT.

V and J are TRBV3-1 and TRBJ2-7; 7 nucleotides match TRBD2. Germline values: CDR1 LGHDT, CDR2 YNNKEL (reference sequence). The trim removed 8 bases at V and 0 bases at J, leaving 10 bases unmatched. The CDR3 loop spans 15 amino acids. CDR3 nucleotides: TGTGCCAGCGCCGATACAGCGGGAAGCTCCTACGAGCAGTACTTC. Its translation: CASADTAGSSYEQYF.

This clonotype showed up many times. The rearrangement uses TRBV7-2 and TRBJ2-5; TRBD1 might be the D (6 bases). This CDR3 region has 15 residues. Trimming removed 5 bases at V and 4 bases at J, with 17 bases between. Germline CDR1 reads SGHTA; CDR2 reads FQGNSA. The DNA of the CDR3 is TGTGCCAGCAGCCCCTTACAGGGATTGGGAGAGACCCAGTACTTC. It is translated as CASSPLQGLGETQYF.

This chain joins TRBV29-1 and TRBJ2-2; 10 bases align to TRBD1. V dropped 6 bases and J dropped 4; count of bases not matched to a gene: 8. The CDR3 loop spans 15 amino acids. Germline V gives CDR1 SQVTM, CDR2 ANQGSEA. In DNA, the CDR3 is TGCAGCGTGCCCGGGACAGGGGTTTTCACCGGGGAGCTGTTTTTT. Protein product: CSVPGTGVFTGELFF.

In this sample, this clonotype turned up many times. This chain links TRBV20-1 with TRBJ2-7; 10 nucleotides agree with TRBD2. The V and J ends lost 6 bases and 3 bases, in that order; junction bases with no gene match: 5. This CDR3 comprises 13 residues. The germline gives CDR1 DFQATT, CDR2 SNEGSKA (reference sequence). Here the CDR3 DNA reads TGCAGTGCGGTTCTAGCGGGAGTCTACGAGCAGTACTTC. Encoded protein: CSAVLAGVYEQYF.

This clonotype was picked up many times. The genes are TRBV7-9 and TRBJ2-7, with 8 nucleotides matching TRBD1. This CDR3 comprises 13 residues. After removal of 10 bases from V and 6 bases from J, the junction contained 11 bases not matched to a gene. CDR1 and CDR2 from the germline V gene are SEHNR and FQNEAQ (reference sequence). CDR3 loop: CATGTGGFSEQYF. Here the CDR3 DNA reads TGTGCCACAGGGACAGGCGGCTTCAGCGAGCAGTACTTC.

The CDR3: CASSVATSEAFF. The CDR3, as DNA: TGTGCCAGCAGCGTCGCCACTTCTGAAGCTTTCTTT. V and J are TRBV7-8 and TRBJ1-1, with D uncertain. V lost 5 bases and J 6 bases, leaving 10 bases between the germline ends. Germline CDR1 SGHVS, CDR2 FQNEAQ. This CDR3 is 12 amino acids long.

This clonotype has a count of ten or more. The rearrangement uses TRBV7-8 and TRBJ2-7; no clear D. The CDR3 length is 12 residues. The germline CDR1 and CDR2 sequences are SGHVS and FQNEAQ. Trimming shortened V by 2 bases and J by 6 bases, and 8 bases separated the two germline ends. In DNA form, the CDR3 reads TGTGCCAGCAGCTTATTTGCACTCGAGCAGTACTTC. Translation: CASSLFALEQYF.

This clonotype was counted many times. This chain joins TRBV6-2 or TRBV6-3 and TRBJ2-7, with a weak D call TRBD2 (6 bases). Deletions cut 4 bases from V and 2 bases from J, with 24 bases between. The CDR3 runs 18 residues. The germline V gene encodes CDR1 MNHEY and CDR2 SVGEGT. The CDR3 spells CASSSREQTFPFTYEQYF. The CDR3 region has the DNA TGTGCCAGCAGTTCCCGGGAGCAGACATTTCCTTTCACCTACGAGCAGTACTTC.

The table lists this clonotype with a few counts. The chain uses TRBV28 and TRBJ2-4; possibly TRBD2 for D (6 bases). The V end was cut by 7 bases, the J end by 0 bases, with 16 bases between. Germline V lookup: CDR1 MDHEN, CDR2 SYDVKM. This CDR3 comprises 16 residues. CDR3 DNA sequence: TGTGCCAGCACCGTGGGGGGTGAGAAAGCCAAAAACATTCAGTACTTC. This codes for CASTVGGEKAKNIQYF.

The chain combines TRBV20-1 with TRBJ2-4, with a possible D match to TRBD1 (6 bases). The CDR3 extends over 15 amino acids. Per germline, CDR1 DFQATT and CDR2 SNEGSKA (reference sequence). Trimming took 1 base from V and 0 from J, leaving 10 bases between them. The CDR3 nucleotides read TGCAGTGCTAGAGGGGGGCCTCTAGCCAAAAACATTCAGTACTTC. Translated, it gives CSARGGPLAKNIQYF.

This clonotype was seen ten or more times. The rearrangement links TRBV30 to TRBJ2-5, with TRBD2 identical over 13 bases. V lost 1 base, J lost 1 base, and 6 bases stayed unmatched. The germline CDR1 and CDR2 sequences are GTSNPN and SVGIG (reference sequence). The CDR3 runs to 17 residues. The CDR3 sequence is CAWSAGLAGVGQETQYF. The CDR3 nucleotides read TGTGCCTGGAGTGCCGGACTAGCGGGAGTGGGCCAAGAGACCCAGTACTTC.

In its sample, this clonotype was seen many times. V and J are TRBV24-1 and TRBJ1-5; the match to TRBD1 covers 8 bases. The CDR3 is 16 amino acids. V was pared by 7 bases and J by 3 bases, with 10 bases of the junction left unmatched. CDR1 is KGHDR, CDR2 SFDVKD, per germline. In DNA, the CDR3 is TGTGCCACCAGCGGTCAGGGGGCGAGTGACAATCAGCCCCAGCATTTT. Translation: CATSGQGASDNQPQHF.

This clonotype was observed at least ten times. This sequence joins TRBV6-2 or TRBV6-3 and TRBJ1-1; no clear D. The germline V gene has CDR1 MNHEY and CDR2 SVGEGT. There are 11 residues in the CDR3. V gave up 5 bases and J gave up 3 bases, with 4 bases separating them. The CDR3 region has the DNA TGTGCCAGCAGTGACTACACTGAAGCTTTCTTT. Translating it yields CASSDYTEAFF.

This clonotype has just a few counts. J is TRBJ2-7 and V is TRBV7-2; D possibly corresponds to TRBD2 (6 bases). Per germline, CDR1 SGHTA and CDR2 FQGNSA. The V and J ends lost 4 bases and 2 bases respectively, with 18 bases between them. The CDR3 totals 16 residues. The CDR3 DNA reads as TGTGCCAGCAGCTCCCATGCCCAGGGAGGCACCTACGAGCAGTACTTC. This encodes CASSSHAQGGTYEQYF.

Many counts were recorded for this clonotype. The chain couples TRBV20-1 to TRBJ2-1, with 11 bases fitting TRBD2. CDR1 is DFQATT and CDR2 is SNEGSKA in the germline V gene (reference sequence). V lost 6 bases and J lost 8; bases outside the gene matches: 9. The CDR3 runs 14 residues. The CDR3 region is CSAHRTSGLYEQFF. CDR3 nucleotides: TGCAGTGCCCACAGGACTAGCGGGTTATATGAGCAGTTCTTC.